This T cell receptor beta chain was observed in a study of Ad26.COV2.S vaccination and SARS-CoV-2 variants. The study, taken as a whole, reports: In vaccinated individuals, spike-specific CD8+ and CD4+ T cell responses reportedly displayed substantial breadth. Spike-specific TCR breadth was greater after Ad26.COV2.S than placebo. TCR breadth and depth analyses may have underestimated total T cell responses.

Treatment defined: some 20 received Ad26.COV2.S at low or high dose, single or two shots; 5 received placebo; per-sample allocation not given. Day 63 following the first vaccine or placebo injection was when the samples were taken. An Ad26 vector expressing Wuhan-strain SARS-CoV-2 spike served as the vaccine. Notes on this clone: Its antigen is not known.

Repertoires were generated with immunoSEQ multiplex PCR, while TCRdb's copy carries only in-frame clones and drops some. Among under 400,000 clones listed, 87% were seen once. The CDR3 has 11 residues. Germline V gene data show CDR1 as MNHEY and CDR2 as SVGAGI. V lost 10 bases to trimming and J lost 1 base, with 7 bases between them. The J gene is TRBJ1-1, the V gene TRBV6-5; TRBD1 might be the D (5 bases). The origin of this receptor is a person between 18 and 59 years old who received the Ad26.COV2.S COVID-19 vaccine or a placebo. Sequenced material: peripheral blood, taken in a trial of Ad26.COV2.S vaccine versus placebo. In nucleotides, the CDR3 is TGTGCCACCCAGGGGAACACTGAAGCTTTCTTT. It encodes CATQGNTEAFF.